This T cell receptor (beta chain) comes out of a study of T cell repertoires in cytomegalovirus infection. Study at large: Recently identified HLA-C-restricted CMV epitopes were used, and well-studied HLA-B-restricted CMV epitopes were used as well. Through public TCR beta signatures, both CMV infection and matching HLA type were indicated. Study results and caveats: Across the ex vivo response, the dominant clonotypes were HLA-C-restricted CMV-specific TCR beta clonotypes. Summed frequency of shared TCR beta families picked out CMV carriers who also had the relevant HLA.

TCRdb re-derived calls from the reads in MiXCR, one entry per CDR3 protein. This sample has 550,000 to 850,000 distinct CDR3 sequences, with roughly a third found just once. Germline V gene lookup returns CDR1 SGHTA and CDR2 FQGNSA. The V segment lost 1 base and the J segment 7 bases; nucleotides outside the gene matches: 3. The CDR3 length is 14 residues. This clonotype has at least ten counts. Antigen specificity is unknown. The sample here was cultured PBMCs, taken from culture after CMV antigen stimulation. This receptor was identified in a human donor in good health (CMV status not recorded). Some clones in this sample may be carry-over from other donors' samples. The J gene is TRBJ1-5, the V gene TRBV7-2; 8 bases map to TRBD1. This chain's CDR3 is CASSLVGTGQPQHF. For the CDR3, the DNA is TGTGCCAGCAGCTTAGTGGGGACAGGCCAGCCCCAGCATTTT. The entire variable domain, with the rest obtained from reference TRBV7-2 and TRBJ1-5, is as follows: GAGVSQSPSNKVTEKGKDVELRCDPISGHTALYWYRQSLGQGLEFLIYFQGNSAPDKSGLPSDRFSAERTGGSVSTLTIQRTQQEDSAVYLCASSLVGTGQPQHFGDGTRLSIL.